This T cell receptor (beta chain) was profiled in a study of cytomegalovirus exposure and HLA in healthy donors. Study-wide points: Apparent HLA restriction characterized most CMV-associated TCR beta chains in a later analysis.

A multiplex PCR was run with 60 Vbeta primers and 13 Jbeta primers. Assay used: immunoSEQ multiplex PCR; TCRdb lists only in-frame clones, some missing. Its clone listing holds more than 100,000 clones. About this clone itself: Antigen: not known.

Sequencing used PBMCs. This clonotype was obtained from a man between 18 and 29 years old in good health and CMV-seronegative.

The CDR3 coding sequence is TGTGCCAGCGCGAAAAACACTGAAGCTTTCTTT. This gives the protein CASAKNTEAFF. V and J are TRBV11-2 and TRBJ1-1; D not certain. Germline loops: CDR1 SGHAT, CDR2 FQNNGV. The V end lost 8 bases, the J end lost 2 bases, and 6 bases lay between the germline ends. This CDR3 contains 11 residues.